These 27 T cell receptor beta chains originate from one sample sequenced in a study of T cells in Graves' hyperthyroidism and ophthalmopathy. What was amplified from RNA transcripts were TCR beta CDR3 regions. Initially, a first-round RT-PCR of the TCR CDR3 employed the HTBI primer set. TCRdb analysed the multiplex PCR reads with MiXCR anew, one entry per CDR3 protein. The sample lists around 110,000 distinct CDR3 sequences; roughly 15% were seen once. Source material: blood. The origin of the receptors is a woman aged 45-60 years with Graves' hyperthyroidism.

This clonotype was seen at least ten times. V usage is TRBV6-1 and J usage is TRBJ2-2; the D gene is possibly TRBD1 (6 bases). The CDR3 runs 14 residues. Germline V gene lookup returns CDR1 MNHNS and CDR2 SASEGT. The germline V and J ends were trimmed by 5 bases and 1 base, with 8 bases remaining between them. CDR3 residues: CASSYRENTGELFF. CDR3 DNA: TGTGCCAGCAGTTACAGGGAGAACACCGGGGAGCTGTTTTTT.

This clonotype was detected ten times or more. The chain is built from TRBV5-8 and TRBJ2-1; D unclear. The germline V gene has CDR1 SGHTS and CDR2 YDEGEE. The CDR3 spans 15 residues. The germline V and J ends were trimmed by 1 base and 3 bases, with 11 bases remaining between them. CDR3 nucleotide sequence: TGTGCCAGCAGCTTGATGGGCGGCCACTACAATGAGCAGTTCTTC. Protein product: CASSLMGGHYNEQFF.

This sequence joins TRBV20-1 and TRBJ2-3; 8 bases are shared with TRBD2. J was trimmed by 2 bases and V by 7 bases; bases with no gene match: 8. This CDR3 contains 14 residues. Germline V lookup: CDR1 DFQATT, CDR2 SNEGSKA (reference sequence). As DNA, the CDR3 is TGCAGTGTTTCTAGCGGGCAGTACACAGATACGCAGTATTTT. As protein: CSVSSGQYTDTQYF.

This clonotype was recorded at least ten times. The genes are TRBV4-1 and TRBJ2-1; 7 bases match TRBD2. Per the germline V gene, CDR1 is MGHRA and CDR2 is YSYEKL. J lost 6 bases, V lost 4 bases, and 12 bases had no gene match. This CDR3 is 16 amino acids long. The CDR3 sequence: CASSPILSGNLNEQFF. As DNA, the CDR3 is TGCGCCAGCAGCCCCATTTTAAGCGGGAATCTCAATGAGCAGTTCTTC.

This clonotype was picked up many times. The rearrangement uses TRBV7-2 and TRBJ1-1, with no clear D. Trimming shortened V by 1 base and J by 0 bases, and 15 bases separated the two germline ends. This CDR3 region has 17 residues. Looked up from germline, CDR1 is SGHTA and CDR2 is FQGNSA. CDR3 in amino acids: CASSLGRRGSMNTEAFF. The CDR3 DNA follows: TGTGCCAGCAGCTTAGGGAGGCGGGGTTCCATGAACACTGAAGCTTTCTTT. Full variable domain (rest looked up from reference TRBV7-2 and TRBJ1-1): GAGVSQSPSNKVTEKGKDVELRCDPISGHTALYWYRQSLGQGLEFLIYFQGNSAPDKSGLPSDRFSAERTGGSVSTLTIQRTQQEDSAVYLCASSLGRRGSMNTEAFFGQGTRLTVV.

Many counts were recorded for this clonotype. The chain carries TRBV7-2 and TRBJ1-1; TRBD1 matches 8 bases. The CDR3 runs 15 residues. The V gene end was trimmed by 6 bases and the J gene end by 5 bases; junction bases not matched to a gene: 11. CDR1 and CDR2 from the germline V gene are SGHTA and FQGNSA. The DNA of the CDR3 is TGTGCCAGCAGTCAAATCAGGGGGCCGGGGACTGAAGCTTTCTTT. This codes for CASSQIRGPGTEAFF.

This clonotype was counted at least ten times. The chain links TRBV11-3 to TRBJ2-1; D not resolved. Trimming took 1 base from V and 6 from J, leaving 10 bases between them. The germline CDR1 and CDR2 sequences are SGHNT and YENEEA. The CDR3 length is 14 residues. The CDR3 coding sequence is TGTGCCAGCAGCTTAGGACTCGGAGCCAATGAGCAGTTCTTC. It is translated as CASSLGLGANEQFF.

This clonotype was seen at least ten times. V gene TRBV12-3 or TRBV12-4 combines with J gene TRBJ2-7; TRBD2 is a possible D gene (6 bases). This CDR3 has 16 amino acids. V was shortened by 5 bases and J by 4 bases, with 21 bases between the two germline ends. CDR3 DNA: TGTGCCAGCAGTCCTACGGGACTGTTTTTACCTTACGAGCAGTACGTC. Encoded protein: CASSPTGLFLPYEQYV.

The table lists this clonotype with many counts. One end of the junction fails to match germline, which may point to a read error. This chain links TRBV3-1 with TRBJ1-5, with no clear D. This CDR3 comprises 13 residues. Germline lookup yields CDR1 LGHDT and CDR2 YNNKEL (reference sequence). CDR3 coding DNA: TGTGCCGGCAGCCAAGGAGAGCATCAGCCCCAGCATTTT. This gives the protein CAGSQGEHQPQHF.

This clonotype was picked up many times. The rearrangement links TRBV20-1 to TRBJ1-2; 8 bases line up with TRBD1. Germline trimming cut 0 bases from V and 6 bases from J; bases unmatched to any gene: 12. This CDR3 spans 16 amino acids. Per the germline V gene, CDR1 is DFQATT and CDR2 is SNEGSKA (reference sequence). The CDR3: CSARDLGRGRHHGYTF. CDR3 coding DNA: TGCAGTGCTAGAGATTTGGGCAGGGGGCGCCATCATGGCTACACCTTC.

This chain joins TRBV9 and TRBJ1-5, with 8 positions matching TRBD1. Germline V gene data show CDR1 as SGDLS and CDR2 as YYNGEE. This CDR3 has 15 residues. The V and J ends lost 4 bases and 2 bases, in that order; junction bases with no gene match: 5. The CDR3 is CASSTGQARNQPQHF. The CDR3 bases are TGTGCCAGCAGCACGGGACAGGCCCGCAATCAGCCCCAGCATTTT.

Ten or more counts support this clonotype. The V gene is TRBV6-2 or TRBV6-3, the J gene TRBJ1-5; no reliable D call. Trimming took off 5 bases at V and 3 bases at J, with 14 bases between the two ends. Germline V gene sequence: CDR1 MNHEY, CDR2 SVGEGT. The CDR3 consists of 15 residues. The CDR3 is CASSAQELYNQPQHF. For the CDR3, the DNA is TGTGCCAGCAGTGCACAAGAGTTATACAATCAGCCCCAGCATTTT.

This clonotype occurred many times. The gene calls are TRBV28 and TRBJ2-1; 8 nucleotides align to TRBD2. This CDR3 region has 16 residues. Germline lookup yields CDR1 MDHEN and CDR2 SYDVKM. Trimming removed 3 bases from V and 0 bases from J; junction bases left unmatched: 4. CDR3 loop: CASSFAGTSSYNEQFF. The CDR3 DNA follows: TGTGCCAGCAGTTTTGCCGGGACTAGCTCCTACAATGAGCAGTTCTTC.

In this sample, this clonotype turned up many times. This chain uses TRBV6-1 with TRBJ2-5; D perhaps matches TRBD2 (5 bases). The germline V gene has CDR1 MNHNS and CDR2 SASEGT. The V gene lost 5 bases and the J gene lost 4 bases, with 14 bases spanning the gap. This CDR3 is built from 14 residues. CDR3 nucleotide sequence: TGTGCCAGCAGTACCAAAACGGAGGTAGAGACCCAGTACTTC. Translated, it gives CASSTKTEVETQYF.

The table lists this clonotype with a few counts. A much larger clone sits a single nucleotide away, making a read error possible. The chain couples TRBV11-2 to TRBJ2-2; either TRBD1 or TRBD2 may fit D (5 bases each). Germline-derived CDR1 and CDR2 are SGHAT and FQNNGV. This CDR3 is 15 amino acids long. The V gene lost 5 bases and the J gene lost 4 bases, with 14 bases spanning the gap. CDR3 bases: TGTGCCAGCAGCCCCCGGGGCAGACCCACCGGGGAGCTGTTTTTT. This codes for CASSPRGRPTGELFF.

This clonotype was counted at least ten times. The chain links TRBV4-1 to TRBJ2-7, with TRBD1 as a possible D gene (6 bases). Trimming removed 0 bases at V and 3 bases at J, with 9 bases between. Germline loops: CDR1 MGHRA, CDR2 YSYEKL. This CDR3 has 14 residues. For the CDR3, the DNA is TGCGCCAGCAGCCAAGAAGGGGGAATCTACGAGCAGTACTTC. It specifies CASSQEGGIYEQYF.

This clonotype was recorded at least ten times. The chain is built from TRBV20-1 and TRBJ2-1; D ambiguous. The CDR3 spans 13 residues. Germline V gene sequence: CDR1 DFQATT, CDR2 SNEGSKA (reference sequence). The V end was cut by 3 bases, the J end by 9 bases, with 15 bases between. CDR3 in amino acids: CSASSASLGEQFF. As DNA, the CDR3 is TGCAGTGCTAGTTCGGCTAGTCTGGGTGAGCAGTTCTTC.

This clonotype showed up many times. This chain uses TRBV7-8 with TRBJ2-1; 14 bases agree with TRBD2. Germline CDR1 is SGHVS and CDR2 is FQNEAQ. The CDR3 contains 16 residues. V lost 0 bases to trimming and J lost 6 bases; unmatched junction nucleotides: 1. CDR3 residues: CASSLAGTSGSNEQFF. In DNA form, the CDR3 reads TGTGCCAGCAGCTTAGCCGGGACTAGCGGGAGCAATGAGCAGTTCTTC. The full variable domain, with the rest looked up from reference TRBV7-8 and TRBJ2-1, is GAGVSQSPRYKVAKRGQDVALRCDPISGHVSLFWYQQALGQGPEFLTYFQNEAQLDKSGLPSDRFFAERPEGSVSTLKIQRTQQEDSAVYLCASSLAGTSGSNEQFFGPGTRLTVL.

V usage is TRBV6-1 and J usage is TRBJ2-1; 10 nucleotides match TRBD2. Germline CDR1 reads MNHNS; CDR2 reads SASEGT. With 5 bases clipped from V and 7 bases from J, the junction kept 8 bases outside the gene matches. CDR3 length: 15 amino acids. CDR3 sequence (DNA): TGTGCCAGCAGTCTAGCGGGAGCGGCCGTGAATGAGCAGTTCTTC. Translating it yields CASSLAGAAVNEQFF.

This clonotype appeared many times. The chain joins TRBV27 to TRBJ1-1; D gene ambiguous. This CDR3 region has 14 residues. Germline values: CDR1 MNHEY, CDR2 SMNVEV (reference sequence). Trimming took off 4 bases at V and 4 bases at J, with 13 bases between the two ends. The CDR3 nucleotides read TGTGCCAGCAGTTGGGAGGGTAGGAGCACTGAAGCTTTCTTT. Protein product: CASSWEGRSTEAFF.

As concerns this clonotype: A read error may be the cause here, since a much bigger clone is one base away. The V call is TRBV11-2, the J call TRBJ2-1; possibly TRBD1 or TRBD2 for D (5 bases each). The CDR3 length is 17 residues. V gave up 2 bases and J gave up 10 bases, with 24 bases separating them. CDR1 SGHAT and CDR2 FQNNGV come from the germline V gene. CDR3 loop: CASSLWGGYGSSCEQFF. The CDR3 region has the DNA TGTGCCAGCAGCTTATGGGGCGGGTACGGAAGCTCCTGCGAGCAGTTCTTC.

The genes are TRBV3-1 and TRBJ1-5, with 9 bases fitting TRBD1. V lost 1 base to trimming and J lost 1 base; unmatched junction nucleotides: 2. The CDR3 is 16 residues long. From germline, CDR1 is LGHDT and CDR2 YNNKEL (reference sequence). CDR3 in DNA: TGTGCCAGCAGCCAAGGGACAGGGGCGAGCAATCAGCCCCAGCATTTT. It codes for CASSQGTGASNQPQHF.

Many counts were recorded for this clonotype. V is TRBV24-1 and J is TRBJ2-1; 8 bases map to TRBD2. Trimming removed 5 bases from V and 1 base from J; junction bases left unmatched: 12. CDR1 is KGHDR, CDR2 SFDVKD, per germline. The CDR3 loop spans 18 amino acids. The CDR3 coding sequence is TGTGCCACCAGTGGGCGGAGGAGCGGGAGTTTGTCCTACAATGAGCAGTTCTTC. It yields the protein CATSGRRSGSLSYNEQFF.

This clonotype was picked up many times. This CDR3 is CASSLEQGGSYEQYF. Here the CDR3 DNA reads TGCGCCAGCAGCTTGGAGCAGGGCGGTAGCTACGAGCAGTACTTC. J is TRBJ2-7 and V is TRBV5-1; D is perhaps TRBD1 (5 bases). The CDR3 runs to 15 residues. V was clipped by 0 bases and J by 3 bases, with 13 bases between them. The germline gives CDR1 SGHRS, CDR2 YFSETQ.

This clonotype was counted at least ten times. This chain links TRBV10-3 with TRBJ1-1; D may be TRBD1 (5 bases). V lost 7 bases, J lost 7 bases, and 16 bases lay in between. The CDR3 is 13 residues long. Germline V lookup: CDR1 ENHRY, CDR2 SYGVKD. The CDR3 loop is CAITLNGGSEAFF. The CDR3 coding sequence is TGTGCCATCACCCTGAATGGGGGGAGTGAAGCTTTCTTT.

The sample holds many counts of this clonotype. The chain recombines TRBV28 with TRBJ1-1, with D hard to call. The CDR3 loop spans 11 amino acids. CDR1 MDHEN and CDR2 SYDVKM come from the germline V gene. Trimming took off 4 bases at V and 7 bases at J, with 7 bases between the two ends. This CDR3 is CASSSLIEAFF. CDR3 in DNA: TGTGCCAGCAGTTCGTTGATTGAAGCTTTCTTT.

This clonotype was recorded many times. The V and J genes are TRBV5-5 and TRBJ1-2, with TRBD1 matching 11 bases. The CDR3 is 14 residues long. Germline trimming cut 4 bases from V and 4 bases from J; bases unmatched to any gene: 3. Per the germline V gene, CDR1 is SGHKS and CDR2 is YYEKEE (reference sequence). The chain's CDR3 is CASSRDRGAYGYTF. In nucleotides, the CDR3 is TGTGCCAGCAGCCGGGACAGGGGGGCCTATGGCTACACCTTC.